This paragraph covers one T cell receptor (beta chain) sequence. Germline CDR1 reads DFQATT; CDR2 reads SNEGSKA (reference sequence). Losses at the gene ends were 3 bases for V and 3 bases for J; bases not matched to a gene: 17. The CDR3 has 19 residues. The data were taken from a study of T cells in Graves' hyperthyroidism and ophthalmopathy. Amplified TCR beta CDR3 regions derived from RNA transcripts. First-round RT-PCR of the TCR CDR3 relied on the HTBI primer set. One entry per CDR3 protein results from TCRdb running MiXCR on the multiplex PCR reads. Found here are approximately 710,000 distinct CDR3 sequences, 17% of them singletons; the top ten hold 15% to 19%.

This TCR derives from a man aged 50-59 years with Graves' hyperthyroidism. The sequenced sample consisted of blood. The chain combines TRBV20-1 with TRBJ2-1; 10 nucleotides agree with TRBD1. For the CDR3, the DNA is TGCAGTGCTAGTGGGACCGGGACAGGGGACAGTTTGGGCTACAATGAGCAGTTCTTC. It encodes CSASGTGTGDSLGYNEQFF.